The rows below give T cell receptor beta chains drawn from one sample of a study of beta chain features in type 1 diabetes. Clones were sequenced by immunoSEQ multiplex PCR, and TCRdb holds only the in-frame ones, with some missing. Among 250,000 to 350,000 clones, around 10% were seen once, and the ten largest hold about 0.014%. Source material: naive CD4+ T cells from blood. The receptors derive from a woman in her 30s in good health. Each CDR3 is given with its conserved first and last residue. A D gene is named only where the DNA matches it firmly. Expanded clones are given a class, and other clones once, few, many or no size at all.

clone_size: few
d_call: TRBD1
v_call: TRBV6-5
j_call: TRBJ1-1
cdr3_aa: CASSLGQGDTEAFF
cdr3_nt: TGTGCCAGCAGCTTAGGACAGGGCGACACTGAAGCTTTCTTT

clone_size: once
d_call: TRBD2
v_call: TRBV28
j_call: TRBJ2-7
cdr3_aa: CASSAPGLASYEQYF
cdr3_nt: TGTGCCAGCAGTGCACCGGGACTAGCATCCTACGAGCAGTACTTC

clone_size: .
d_call: TRBD1
v_call: TRBV6-1
j_call: TRBJ2-7
cdr3_aa: CASVNPAGGYEQYF
cdr3_nt: TGTGCCAGCGTCAATCCTGCAGGGGGCTACGAGCAGTACTTC

clone_size: few
d_call: .
v_call: TRBV28
j_call: TRBJ1-2
cdr3_aa: CASSSRDRGYTF
cdr3_nt: TGTGCCAGCAGTTCCAGGGATAGGGGCTACACCTTC

clone_size: few
d_call: .
v_call: TRBV19
j_call: TRBJ1-1
cdr3_aa: CASSSRTGFDTEAFF
cdr3_nt: TGTGCCAGTAGTAGCCGCACAGGGTTTGACACTGAAGCTTTCTTT

clone_size: .
d_call: .
v_call: TRBV5-1
j_call: TRBJ2-7
cdr3_aa: CASSAQGYEQYF
cdr3_nt: TGCGCCAGCAGCGCACAGGGATACGAGCAGTACTTC

clone_size: few
d_call: .
v_call: TRBV11-1
j_call: TRBJ2-2
cdr3_aa: CASSKDTNTGELFF
cdr3_nt: TGTGCCAGCAGTAAGGACACGAACACCGGGGAGCTGTTTTTT

clone_size: .
d_call: TRBD2
v_call: TRBV18
j_call: TRBJ2-1
cdr3_aa: CASSPPGLAFHEQFF
cdr3_nt: TGTGCCAGCTCACCACCGGGACTAGCCTTCCATGAGCAGTTCTTC

clone_size: few
d_call: TRBD1
v_call: TRBV10-3
j_call: TRBJ2-5
cdr3_aa: CAISEGTAPGTQYF
cdr3_nt: TGTGCCATCAGTGAGGGGACAGCCCCCGGTACCCAGTACTTC

clone_size: .
d_call: TRBD2
v_call: TRBV7-9
j_call: TRBJ2-5
cdr3_aa: CASSLPAPGLVQETQYF
cdr3_nt: TGTGCCAGCAGCCTCCCTGCTCCGGGACTAGTCCAAGAGACCCAGTACTTC

clone_size: few
d_call: .
v_call: TRBV29-1
j_call: TRBJ2-5
cdr3_aa: CSVAGDSSVRETQYF
cdr3_nt: TGCAGCGTTGCGGGGGATTCTAGCGTACGAGAGACCCAGTACTTC

clone_size: .
d_call: .
v_call: TRBV28
j_call: TRBJ2-3
cdr3_aa: CASSPSLAVSGTQYF
cdr3_nt: TGTGCCAGCAGTCCCTCCCTGGCTGTCAGCGGTACGCAGTATTTT

clone_size: .
d_call: .
v_call: TRBV18
j_call: TRBJ1-4
cdr3_aa: CASSPRVDEKLFF
cdr3_nt: TGTGCCAGCTCACCCAGGGTGGATGAAAAACTGTTTTTT

clone_size: few
d_call: TRBD1
v_call: TRBV6-5
j_call: TRBJ2-7
cdr3_aa: CASSRTGGSYEQYF
cdr3_nt: TGTGCCAGCAGCCGGACAGGGGGAAGCTACGAGCAGTACTTC

clone_size: few
d_call: TRBD2
v_call: TRBV9
j_call: TRBJ2-3
cdr3_aa: CASAGGPKDTQYF
cdr3_nt: TGTGCCAGCGCGGGAGGGCCGAAAGATACGCAGTATTTT

clone_size: .
d_call: .
v_call: TRBV19
j_call: TRBJ1-4
cdr3_aa: CASSSWTSTNEKLFF
cdr3_nt: TGTGCCAGTAGTTCGTGGACATCAACTAATGAAAAACTGTTTTTT

clone_size: few
d_call: .
v_call: TRBV4-3
j_call: TRBJ1-3
cdr3_aa: CASSQEIGGLSGNTIYF
cdr3_nt: TGCGCCAGCAGCCAAGAGATAGGAGGCTTGTCTGGAAACACCATATATTTT

clone_size: .
d_call: .
v_call: TRBV15
j_call: TRBJ2-1
cdr3_aa: CATSRERALGNEQFF
cdr3_nt: TGTGCCACCAGCAGAGAGAGGGCCCTTGGGAATGAGCAGTTCTTC

clone_size: few
d_call: TRBD2
v_call: TRBV5-4
j_call: TRBJ2-5
cdr3_aa: CASTPGGRGETQYF
cdr3_nt: TGTGCCAGCACCCCGGGGGGGCGCGGTGAGACCCAGTACTTC

clone_size: .
d_call: TRBD1
v_call: TRBV5-6
j_call: TRBJ2-7
cdr3_aa: CASLSTGEPYEQYF
cdr3_nt: TGTGCCAGCTTAAGTACAGGGGAACCCTACGAGCAGTACTTC

clone_size: few
d_call: .
v_call: TRBV2
j_call: TRBJ2-1
cdr3_aa: CASSPKGLGAVEQFF
cdr3_nt: TGTGCCAGCAGTCCAAAGGGTCTAGGGGCAGTTGAGCAGTTCTTC

clone_size: .
d_call: .
v_call: TRBV10-3
j_call: TRBJ2-7
cdr3_aa: CAISSMGDEQYF
cdr3_nt: TGTGCCATCAGTAGTATGGGAGACGAGCAGTACTTC

clone_size: few
d_call: .
v_call: TRBV28
j_call: TRBJ2-7
cdr3_aa: CRSSGSGTAYEQYF
cdr3_nt: TGTCGCTCGTCGGGTTCGGGGACTGCCTACGAGCAGTACTTC

clone_size: few
d_call: .
v_call: TRBV9
j_call: TRBJ1-4
cdr3_aa: CASSVSQGNEKLFF
cdr3_nt: TGTGCCAGCAGCGTATCGCAGGGGAACGAAAAACTGTTTTTT

clone_size: .
d_call: .
v_call: TRBV7-2
j_call: TRBJ2-7
cdr3_aa: CASTSRTSSSYEQYF
cdr3_nt: TGTGCCAGCACCTCTCGGACTTCCTCCTCCTACGAGCAGTACTTC

clone_size: .
d_call: TRBD1
v_call: TRBV27
j_call: TRBJ1-5
cdr3_aa: CASSYNRGSQPQHF
cdr3_nt: TGTGCCAGCAGTTATAACAGGGGTTCTCAGCCCCAGCATTTT

clone_size: .
d_call: TRBD1
v_call: TRBV6-5
j_call: TRBJ2-7
cdr3_aa: CASRAGTGSYEQYF
cdr3_nt: TGTGCCAGCCGAGCCGGGACAGGGTCGTACGAGCAGTACTTC

clone_size: few
d_call: TRBD1
v_call: TRBV19
j_call: TRBJ2-1
cdr3_aa: CASSIEAGGRRSYNEQFF
cdr3_nt: TGTGCCAGTAGTATAGAAGCAGGGGGACGCCGCTCCTACAATGAGCAGTTCTTC

clone_size: few
d_call: .
v_call: TRBV5-1
j_call: TRBJ1-4
cdr3_aa: CASSLELNEKLFF
cdr3_nt: TGCGCCAGCAGCTTGGAACTTAATGAAAAACTGTTTTTT

clone_size: few
d_call: .
v_call: TRBV18
j_call: TRBJ2-1
cdr3_aa: CASSRSAAYNEQFF
cdr3_nt: TGTGCCAGCTCTCGAAGCGCGGCCTACAATGAGCAGTTCTTC

clone_size: few
d_call: TRBD2
v_call: TRBV25-1
j_call: TRBJ2-7
cdr3_aa: CASRDSGRAYEQYF
cdr3_nt: TGTGCCAGCAGAGATAGCGGGAGGGCCTACGAGCAGTACTTC

clone_size: few
d_call: .
v_call: TRBV28
j_call: TRBJ1-5
cdr3_aa: CASSLMARSNQPQHF
cdr3_nt: TGTGCCAGCAGTTTAATGGCCAGAAGCAATCAGCCCCAGCATTTT

clone_size: few
d_call: .
v_call: TRBV9
j_call: TRBJ2-1
cdr3_aa: CASSVLAGSYNEQFF
cdr3_nt: TGTGCCAGCAGCGTTTTAGCAGGGTCCTACAATGAGCAGTTCTTC

clone_size: few
d_call: TRBD1
v_call: TRBV7-9
j_call: TRBJ1-4
cdr3_aa: CASRSNRGVDEKLFF
cdr3_nt: TGTGCCAGCAGATCAAACAGGGGGGTCGATGAAAAACTGTTTTTT

clone_size: few
d_call: .
v_call: TRBV28
j_call: TRBJ2-7
cdr3_aa: CASSSGSSYEQYF
cdr3_nt: TGTGCCAGCAGCTCTGGGAGCTCCTACGAGCAGTACTTC

clone_size: few
d_call: TRBD1
v_call: TRBV30
j_call: TRBJ1-1
cdr3_aa: CAWRTGGTEAFF
cdr3_nt: TGTGCCTGGAGGACAGGGGGCACTGAAGCTTTCTTT

clone_size: .
d_call: TRBD2
v_call: TRBV28
j_call: TRBJ2-5
cdr3_aa: CASSDGAGGLETQYF
cdr3_nt: TGTGCCAGCAGTGATGGGGCGGGAGGGCTAGAGACCCAGTACTTC

clone_size: few
d_call: TRBD1
v_call: TRBV28
j_call: TRBJ2-7
cdr3_aa: CASSLVGQGVSYEQYF
cdr3_nt: TGTGCCAGCAGTTTAGTGGGACAGGGGGTATCCTACGAGCAGTACTTC

clone_size: few
d_call: .
v_call: TRBV28
j_call: TRBJ2-7
cdr3_aa: CASSLGGYEQYF
cdr3_nt: TGTGCCAGCAGTTTAGGAGGATACGAGCAGTACTTC

clone_size: few
d_call: .
v_call: TRBV6-5
j_call: TRBJ2-1
cdr3_aa: CASSYSPFSGSNEQFF
cdr3_nt: TGTGCCAGCAGTTACTCGCCCTTTTCGGGATCCAATGAGCAGTTCTTC

clone_size: .
d_call: .
v_call: TRBV6-6
j_call: TRBJ1-1
cdr3_aa: CASSLRQTRVITEAFF
cdr3_nt: TGTGCCAGCAGCCTCCGACAGACTCGAGTTATCACTGAAGCTTTCTTT

clone_size: .
d_call: TRBD1
v_call: TRBV15
j_call: TRBJ2-2
cdr3_aa: CATSRDLLGTGGELFF
cdr3_nt: TGTGCCACCAGCAGAGATCTCCTAGGGACAGGCGGGGAGCTGTTTTTT

clone_size: few
d_call: .
v_call: TRBV27
j_call: TRBJ1-1
cdr3_aa: CASWEGRNTEAFF
cdr3_nt: TGTGCCAGTTGGGAGGGGAGGAACACTGAAGCTTTCTTT

clone_size: few
d_call: .
v_call: TRBV7-9
j_call: TRBJ1-4
cdr3_aa: CASSLETGGKLFF
cdr3_nt: TGTGCCAGCAGCTTAGAGACAGGTGGAAAACTGTTTTTT

clone_size: few
d_call: TRBD1
v_call: TRBV25-1
j_call: TRBJ2-5
cdr3_aa: CASSEGQANQETQYF
cdr3_nt: TGTGCCAGCAGTGAAGGACAGGCCAACCAAGAGACCCAGTACTTC

clone_size: .
d_call: .
v_call: TRBV2
j_call: TRBJ1-5
cdr3_aa: CASSPRGGNQPQHF
cdr3_nt: TGTGCCAGCAGCCCCAGGGGTGGCAATCAGCCCCAGCATTTT

clone_size: .
d_call: TRBD2
v_call: TRBV7-2
j_call: TRBJ2-3
cdr3_aa: CASSLSGTTDTQYF
cdr3_nt: TGTGCCAGCAGCTTAAGCGGGACGACAGATACGCAGTATTTT

clone_size: many
d_call: .
v_call: TRBV4-3
j_call: TRBJ2-4
cdr3_aa: CASSQALPGRAKNIQYF
cdr3_nt: TGCGCCAGCAGCCAAGCGTTACCAGGGCGAGCCAAAAACATTCAGTACTTC

clone_size: few
d_call: .
v_call: TRBV28
j_call: TRBJ2-6
cdr3_aa: CASSLLGAGANVLTF
cdr3_nt: TGTGCCAGCAGTTTACTAGGGGCTGGGGCCAACGTCCTGACTTTC

clone_size: .
d_call: .
v_call: TRBV30
j_call: TRBJ2-7
cdr3_aa: CAWTRGVHEQYF
cdr3_nt: TGTGCCTGGACCCGGGGAGTCCACGAGCAGTACTTC

clone_size: .
d_call: TRBD1
v_call: TRBV30
j_call: TRBJ2-7
cdr3_aa: CAWGQEPYEQYF
cdr3_nt: TGTGCCTGGGGACAGGAACCCTACGAGCAGTACTTC

clone_size: few
d_call: .
v_call: TRBV7-2
j_call: TRBJ2-1
cdr3_aa: CASSLVAGNPYNEQFF
cdr3_nt: TGTGCCAGCAGCTTAGTTGCAGGGAATCCCTACAATGAGCAGTTCTTC

clone_size: .
d_call: .
v_call: TRBV5-6
j_call: TRBJ1-2
cdr3_aa: CASSLYSQTPRNGYTF
cdr3_nt: TGTGCCAGCAGCTTGTACAGCCAAACGCCCAGAAATGGCTACACCTTC